The present entry profiles one T cell receptor beta chain with its context. These data come from a study of beta chain features in type 1 diabetes. This CDR3 is 14 amino acids long. V lost 5 bases and J lost 10; bases outside the gene matches: 10. Germline assignment: CDR1 LGHNA and CDR2 YNFKEQ. The study reverse transcribed the entire isolated RNA, so it sequenced expressed TCRB transcripts. TCRdb keeps only in-frame clones here, not all; method: immunoSEQ multiplex PCR. The profile covers about 6,000 clones, with around 70% appearing a single time and over 2% taken by the ten largest. The sequenced sample was Tregs from blood. The V and J genes are TRBV4-2 and TRBJ2-1; 8 bases line up with TRBD2. The clonotype was recovered from a man between 18 and 29 years old in good health. Here the CDR3 reads CASSRRPGGPEQFF. CDR3 sequence (DNA): TGTGCCAGCAGCAGGCGACCGGGGGGGCCCGAGCAGTTCTTC.